Below, 4 T cell receptor beta chains from the same sample are listed, as sequenced in a study of shared clonotypes between healthy human individuals. Sequenced by immunoSEQ multiplex PCR; TCRdb stores in-frame clones only, minus some. The repertoire holds 300,000 to 400,000 clones, with about 74% as singletons. Sequencing was carried out using memory CD4+ T cells sorted from blood. Noted subset: CD45RA-negative fraction. The receptors originated from a man aged 25 to 40 in good health.

Regarding this clone: The sample contains more than one DNA sequence encoding this CDR3. The J gene is TRBJ1-5, the V gene TRBV29-1, with no clear D. The length of the CDR3 is 14 residues. The germline V gene encodes CDR1 SQVTM and CDR2 ANQGSEA. The V end was cut by 4 bases, the J end by 0 bases, with 10 bases between. CDR3 sequence reads: CSVGLGSSNQPQHF. The CDR3, as DNA: TGCAGCGTTGGCTTGGGTTCTAGCAATCAGCCCCAGCATTTT.

This clone was recorded a few times. V and J are TRBV15 and TRBJ2-7; 14 positions agree with TRBD2. CDR3 length: 16 residues. The V and J ends lost 0 bases and 5 bases, in that order; junction bases with no gene match: 3. Germline V gene sequence: CDR1 LNHNV, CDR2 YYDKDF (reference sequence). CDR3: CATSREGLAGGHEQYF. The CDR3 DNA reads as TGTGCCACCAGCAGAGAAGGACTAGCGGGAGGTCACGAGCAGTACTTC.

This clone has a count of ten or more. The J gene is TRBJ2-7, the V gene TRBV4-2; D unclear. CDR3 size: 11 residues. Germline-derived CDR1 and CDR2 are LGHNA and YNFKEQ. V gave up 0 bases and J gave up 10 bases, with 7 bases separating them. CDR3 in DNA: TGTGCCAGCAGCCAAGATCTGGAACAGTACTTC. It encodes CASSQDLEQYF.

The chain links TRBV11-2 to TRBJ1-5, with D tentatively TRBD1 (5 bases). The CDR3 covers 13 residues. Germline lookup yields CDR1 SGHAT and CDR2 FQNNGV. Deletions cut 5 bases from V and 5 bases from J, with 10 bases between. The CDR3 loop reads CASSTDSDQPQHF. Written as DNA, the CDR3 is TGTGCCAGCAGCACAGACAGCGATCAGCCCCAGCATTTT.